The T cell receptor beta chain under discussion was sequenced for a study of cytomegalovirus exposure and HLA in healthy donors. Study-wide results and caveats: The authors later found HLA-associated TCR beta chains more clonally expanded than equally common others.

The PCR contained 60 Vbeta and 13 Jbeta primers. Assay used: immunoSEQ multiplex PCR; TCRdb lists only in-frame clones, some missing. The table has about 100,000 clones, about four fifths seen once; the top ten hold about 3.9%. As concerns this clone: Its antigen is unidentified.

This CDR3 comprises 12 residues. Germline-derived CDR1 and CDR2 are SGHVS and FQNEAQ. V usage is TRBV7-8 and J usage is TRBJ2-5; D ambiguous. Gene TRBJ2-7 matches the end of the DNA better, so the J call may be wrong. This TCR was sampled from a woman aged 70-85 years in good health and CMV-seropositive. Sequencing was done on a sample of PBMCs. The CDR3, as DNA: TGTGCCAGCAGCCATCCTAATAACGAGCAGTACTTC. It is translated as CASSHPNNEQYF.